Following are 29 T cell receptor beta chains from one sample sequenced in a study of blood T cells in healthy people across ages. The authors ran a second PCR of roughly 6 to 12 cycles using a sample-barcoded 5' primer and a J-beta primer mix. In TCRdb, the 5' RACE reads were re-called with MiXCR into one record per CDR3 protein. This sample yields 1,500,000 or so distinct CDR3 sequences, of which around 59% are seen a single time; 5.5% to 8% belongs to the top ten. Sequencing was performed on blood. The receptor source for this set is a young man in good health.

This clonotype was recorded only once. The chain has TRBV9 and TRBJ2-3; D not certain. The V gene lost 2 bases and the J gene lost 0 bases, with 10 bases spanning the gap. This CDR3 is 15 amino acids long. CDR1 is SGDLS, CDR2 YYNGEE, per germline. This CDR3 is CASSVPQTSTDTQYF. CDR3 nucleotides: TGTGCCAGCAGCGTTCCCCAGACAAGCACAGATACGCAGTATTTT.

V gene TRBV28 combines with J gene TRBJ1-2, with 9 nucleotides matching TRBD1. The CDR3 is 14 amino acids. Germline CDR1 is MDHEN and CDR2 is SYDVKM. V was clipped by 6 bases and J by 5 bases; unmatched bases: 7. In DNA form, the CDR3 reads TGTGCCAGCAGGGTTCCGGGACAGGGATATGGCTACACCTTC. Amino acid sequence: CASRVPGQGYGYTF.

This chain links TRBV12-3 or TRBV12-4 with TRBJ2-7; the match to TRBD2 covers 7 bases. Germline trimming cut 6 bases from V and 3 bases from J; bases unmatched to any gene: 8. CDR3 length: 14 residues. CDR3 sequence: CASRGGAGDYEQYF. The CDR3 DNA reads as TGTGCCAGCAGGGGCGGGGCGGGAGACTACGAGCAGTACTTC.

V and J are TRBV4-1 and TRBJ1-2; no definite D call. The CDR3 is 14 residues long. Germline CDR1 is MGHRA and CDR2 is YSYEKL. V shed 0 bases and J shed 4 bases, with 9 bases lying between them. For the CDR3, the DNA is TGCGCCAGCAGCCAAGACTCGTCGGCCTATGGCTACACCTTC. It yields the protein CASSQDSSAYGYTF.

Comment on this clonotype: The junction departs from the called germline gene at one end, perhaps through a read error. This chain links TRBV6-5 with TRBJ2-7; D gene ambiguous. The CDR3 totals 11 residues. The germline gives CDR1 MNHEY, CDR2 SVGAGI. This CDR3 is CTSTIGYEQYF. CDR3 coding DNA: TGTACCAGCACGATTGGCTACGAGCAGTACTTC.

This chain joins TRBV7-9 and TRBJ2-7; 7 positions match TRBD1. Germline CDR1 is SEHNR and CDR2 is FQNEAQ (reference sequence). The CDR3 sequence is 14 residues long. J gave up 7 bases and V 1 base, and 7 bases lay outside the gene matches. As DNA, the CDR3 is TGTGCCAGCAGCTTAGGGACCACCAGGGGGGAGCAGTACTTC. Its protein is CASSLGTTRGEQYF.

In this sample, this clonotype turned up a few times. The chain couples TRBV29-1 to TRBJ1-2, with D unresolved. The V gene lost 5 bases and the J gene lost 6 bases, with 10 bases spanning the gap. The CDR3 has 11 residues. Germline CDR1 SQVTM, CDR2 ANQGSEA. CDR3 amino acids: CSVPILDGYTF. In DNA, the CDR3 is TGCAGCGTTCCCATCTTGGATGGCTACACCTTC.

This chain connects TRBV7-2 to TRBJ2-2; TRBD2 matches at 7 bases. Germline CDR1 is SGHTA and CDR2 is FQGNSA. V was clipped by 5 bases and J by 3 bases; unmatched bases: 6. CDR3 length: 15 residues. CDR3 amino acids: CASSPGGRDTGELFF. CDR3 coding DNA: TGTGCCAGCAGCCCAGGCGGGAGAGACACCGGGGAGCTGTTTTTT.

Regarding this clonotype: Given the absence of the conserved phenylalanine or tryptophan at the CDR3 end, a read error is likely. CDR3 DNA sequence: TGCAGTGCTTGGGGGGGAGCTGAAGCTTTCTCT. This codes for CSAWGGAEAFS. V usage is TRBV20-1 and J usage is TRBJ1-1, with a weak D call TRBD1 (5 bases). Germline lookup yields CDR1 DFQATT and CDR2 SNEGSKA (reference sequence). The germline V and J ends were trimmed by 5 bases and 6 bases, with 10 bases remaining between them. The CDR3 covers 11 residues.

CDR3 protein: CASSDWVGETQYF. As DNA, the CDR3 is TGTGCCAGCAGTGACTGGGTGGGGGAGACCCAGTACTTC. The chain recombines TRBV6-1 with TRBJ2-7; D call uncertain. TRBJ2-5 explains the end of the DNA better; the J call may be wrong. CDR1 and CDR2 from the germline V gene are MNHNS and SASEGT. This CDR3 has 13 residues.

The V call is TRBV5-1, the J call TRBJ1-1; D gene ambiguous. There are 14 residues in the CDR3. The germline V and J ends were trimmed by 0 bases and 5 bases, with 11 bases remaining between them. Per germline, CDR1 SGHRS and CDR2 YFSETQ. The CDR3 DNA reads TGCGCCAGCAGCTTGGCCGTTGGGAGGACTGAAGCTTTCTTT. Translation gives CASSLAVGRTEAFF.

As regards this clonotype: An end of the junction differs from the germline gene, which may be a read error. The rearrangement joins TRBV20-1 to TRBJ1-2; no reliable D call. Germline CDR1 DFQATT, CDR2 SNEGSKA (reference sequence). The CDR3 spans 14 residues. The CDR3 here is CGATPDSDPYGYTF. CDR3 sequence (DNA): TGCGGTGCCACTCCTGACTCGGACCCCTATGGCTACACCTTC.

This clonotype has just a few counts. The chain's CDR3 is CAWSGGQSPHEQYF. CDR3 DNA sequence: TGTGCCTGGAGTGGGGGACAAAGCCCTCACGAGCAGTACTTC. The chain couples TRBV30 to TRBJ2-7; D is perhaps TRBD1 (6 bases). Germline values: CDR1 GTSNPN, CDR2 SVGIG (reference sequence). The V gene lost 1 base and the J gene lost 5 bases, with 15 bases spanning the gap. This CDR3 comprises 14 residues.

As DNA, the CDR3 is TGCAGCGTTGCTAACCAAGGGAACACTGAAGCTTTCTTT. Protein sequence: CSVANQGNTEAFF. This chain links TRBV29-1 with TRBJ1-1; D gene unclear. V gave up 4 bases and J gave up 1 base, with 10 bases separating them. The germline V gene has CDR1 SQVTM and CDR2 ANQGSEA. This CDR3 is 13 amino acids long.

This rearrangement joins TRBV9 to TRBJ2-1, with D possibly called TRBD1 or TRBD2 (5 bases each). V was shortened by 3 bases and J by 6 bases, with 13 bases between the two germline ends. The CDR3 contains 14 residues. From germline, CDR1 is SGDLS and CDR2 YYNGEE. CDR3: CASSGTVGVNEQFF. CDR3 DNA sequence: TGTGCCAGCAGCGGGACTGTGGGGGTCAATGAGCAGTTCTTC.

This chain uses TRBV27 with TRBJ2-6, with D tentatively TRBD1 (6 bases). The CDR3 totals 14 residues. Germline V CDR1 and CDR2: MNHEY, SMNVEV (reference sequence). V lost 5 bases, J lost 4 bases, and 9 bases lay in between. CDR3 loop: CASSEGVGANVLTF. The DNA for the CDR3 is TGTGCCAGCAGTGAGGGGGTCGGGGCCAACGTCCTGACTTTC.

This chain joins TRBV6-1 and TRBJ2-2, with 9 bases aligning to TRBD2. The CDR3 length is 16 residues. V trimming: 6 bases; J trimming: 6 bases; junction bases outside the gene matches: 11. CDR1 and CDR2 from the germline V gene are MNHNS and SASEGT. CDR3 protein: CASRLGLAISAGELFF. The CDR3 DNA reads TGTGCCAGCAGACTGGGACTAGCAATTAGCGCCGGGGAGCTGTTTTTT.

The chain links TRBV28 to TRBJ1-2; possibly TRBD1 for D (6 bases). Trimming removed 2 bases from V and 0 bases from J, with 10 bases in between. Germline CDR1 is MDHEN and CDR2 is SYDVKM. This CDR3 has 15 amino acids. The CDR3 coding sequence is TGTGCCAGCAGTTTAAGGGACATACCTAACTATGGCTACACCTTC. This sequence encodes CASSLRDIPNYGYTF.

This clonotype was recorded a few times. CDR3 in amino acids: CASSYGAGANVLTF. The CDR3 DNA sequence: TGTGCCAGCAGTTACGGGGCCGGGGCCAACGTCCTGACTTTC. J is TRBJ2-6 and V is TRBV6-2 or TRBV6-3, with D possibly being TRBD1 (5 bases). The CDR3 consists of 14 residues. Germline V gene data show CDR1 as MNHEY and CDR2 as SVGEGT. With 2 bases removed from V and 4 bases from J, the gap between germline ends came to 6 bases.

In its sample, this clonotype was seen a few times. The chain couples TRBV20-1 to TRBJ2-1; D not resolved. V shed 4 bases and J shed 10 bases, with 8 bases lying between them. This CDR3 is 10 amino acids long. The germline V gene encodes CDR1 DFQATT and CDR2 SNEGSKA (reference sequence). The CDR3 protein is CSAMLREQFF. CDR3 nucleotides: TGCAGTGCTATGCTGAGAGAGCAGTTCTTC.

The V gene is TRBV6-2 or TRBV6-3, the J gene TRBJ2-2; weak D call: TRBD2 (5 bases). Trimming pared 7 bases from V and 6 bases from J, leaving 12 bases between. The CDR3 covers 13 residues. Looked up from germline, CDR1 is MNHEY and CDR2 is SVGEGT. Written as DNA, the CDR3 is TGTGCCAGCACCCCGGGGTTTCCCGGGGAGCTGTTTTTT. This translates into CASTPGFPGELFF.

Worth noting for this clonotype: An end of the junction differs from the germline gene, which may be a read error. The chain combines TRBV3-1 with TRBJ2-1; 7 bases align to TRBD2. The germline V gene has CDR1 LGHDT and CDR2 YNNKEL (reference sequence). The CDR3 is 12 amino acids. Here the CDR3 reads CASSQGSGGEFF. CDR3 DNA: TGTGCCAGCAGTCAAGGGTCGGGGGGAGAGTTCTTC.

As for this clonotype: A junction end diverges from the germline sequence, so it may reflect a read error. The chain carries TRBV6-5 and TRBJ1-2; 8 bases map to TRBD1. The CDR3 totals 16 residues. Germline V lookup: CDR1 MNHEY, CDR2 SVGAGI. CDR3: CAGRSDRGRGNYGYTF. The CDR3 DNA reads TGTGCCGGCAGATCCGACAGGGGCAGGGGGAACTATGGCTACACCTTC.

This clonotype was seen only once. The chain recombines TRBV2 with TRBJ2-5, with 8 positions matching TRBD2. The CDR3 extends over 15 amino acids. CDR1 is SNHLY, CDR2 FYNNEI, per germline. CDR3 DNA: TGTGACACTAACCCTTCCCAGGCTCGGGAGGGGACCCAGTACTTC. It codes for CDTNPSQAREGTQYF.

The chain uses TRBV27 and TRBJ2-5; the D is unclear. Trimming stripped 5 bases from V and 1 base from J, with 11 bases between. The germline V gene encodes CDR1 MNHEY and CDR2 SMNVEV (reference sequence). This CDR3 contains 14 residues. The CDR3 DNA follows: TGTGCCAGCAGTCCGAGGAGATTCCAAGAGACCCAGTACTTC. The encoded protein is CASSPRRFQETQYF.

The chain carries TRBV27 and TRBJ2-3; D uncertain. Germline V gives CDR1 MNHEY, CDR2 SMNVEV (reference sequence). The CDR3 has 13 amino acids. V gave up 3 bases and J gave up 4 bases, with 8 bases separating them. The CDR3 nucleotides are TGTGCCAGCAGTTTCGTAGGATCAGATACGCAGTATTTT. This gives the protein CASSFVGSDTQYF.

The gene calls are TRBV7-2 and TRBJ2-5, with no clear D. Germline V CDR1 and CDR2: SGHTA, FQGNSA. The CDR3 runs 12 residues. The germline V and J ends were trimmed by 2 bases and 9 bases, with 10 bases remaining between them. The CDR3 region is CASSLSRGAQYF. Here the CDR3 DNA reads TGTGCCAGCAGCTTAAGCCGTGGGGCCCAGTACTTC.

The CDR3 here is CASSPSSGRAQGQYF. For the CDR3, the DNA is TGTGCCAGCAGTCCATCTAGCGGGAGGGCCCAGGGGCAGTACTTC. This chain connects TRBV6-5 to TRBJ2-5; 12 bases fit TRBD2. Trimming cost V 5 bases and J 11 bases; bases outside gene matches: 12. Germline CDR1 is MNHEY and CDR2 is SVGAGI. CDR3 length: 15 residues.

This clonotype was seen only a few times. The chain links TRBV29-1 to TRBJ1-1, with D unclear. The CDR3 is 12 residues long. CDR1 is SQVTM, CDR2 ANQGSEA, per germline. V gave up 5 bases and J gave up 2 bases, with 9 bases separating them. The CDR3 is CSVLKANTEAFF. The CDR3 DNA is TGCAGCGTTCTAAAGGCTAACACTGAAGCTTTCTTT. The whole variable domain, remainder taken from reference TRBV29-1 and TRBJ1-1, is SAVISQKPSRDICQRGTSLTIQCQVDSQVTMMFWYRQQPGQSLTLIATANQGSEATYESGFVIDKFPISRPNLTFSTLTVSNMSPEDSSIYLCSVLKANTEAFFGQGTRLTVV.